The 2 T cell receptor beta chains below come from one sample, sequenced in a study of blood T cell repertoires in COVID-19. Repertoires were generated with immunoSEQ multiplex PCR, while TCRdb's copy carries only in-frame clones and drops some. Among fewer than 65,000 clones listed, 75% to 90% were seen once. The sample comprised peripheral blood. These receptor sequences come from a man between 60 and 70 years old with acute or convalescent COVID-19.

The J gene is TRBJ1-5, the V gene TRBV2, with 7 bases aligning to TRBD1. The CDR3 has 15 residues. J was trimmed by 5 bases and V by 3 bases; bases with no gene match: 7. Per the germline V gene, CDR1 is SNHLY and CDR2 is FYNNEI. The DNA for the CDR3 is TGTGCCAGCAGTGAGGGTAGGGGGCTTTATCAGCCCCAGCATTTT. It encodes CASSEGRGLYQPQHF.

To note about this clone: A junction boundary mismatches the germline segment, possibly from a read error. V gene TRBV6-2 or TRBV6-3 combines with J gene TRBJ1-1; 8 bases map to TRBD1. CDR1 MNHEY and CDR2 SVGEGT come from the germline V gene. This CDR3 contains 14 residues. CDR3 DNA sequence: TGTGCCAGCAGTGGCGAGAAGGACAGGGAACGCGGGATCTTT. This translates into CASSGEKDRERGIF.